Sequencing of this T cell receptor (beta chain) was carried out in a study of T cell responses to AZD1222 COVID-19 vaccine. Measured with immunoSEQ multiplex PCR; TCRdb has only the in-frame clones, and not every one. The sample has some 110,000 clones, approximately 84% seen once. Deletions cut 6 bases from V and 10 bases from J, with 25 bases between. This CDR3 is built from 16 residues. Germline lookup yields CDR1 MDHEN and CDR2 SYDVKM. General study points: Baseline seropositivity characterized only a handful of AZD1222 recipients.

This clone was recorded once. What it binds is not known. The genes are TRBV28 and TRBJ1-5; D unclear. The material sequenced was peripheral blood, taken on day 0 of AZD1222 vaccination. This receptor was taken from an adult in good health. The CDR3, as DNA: TGTGCCAGCAGGACGCCAGTAGCGACTCCTGGGGATCCCCAGCATTTT. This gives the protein CASRTPVATPGDPQHF.